The present T cell receptor (beta chain) was sequenced within a study of T cells in Graves' hyperthyroidism and ophthalmopathy (dated by TCRdb to about 2019). Regarding the research as a whole: Peripheral blood samples were taken at initial diagnosis, before any treatment was given. TCR V-J signatures able to tell the groups apart were searched for in a discovery cohort of 90 to 100 patients, of whom around 43 had Graves' ophthalmopathy and more than 55 had stable Graves' hyperthyroidism. For training and testing, the approximately 92 patients in the discovery cohort were randomly divided in a 7:3 ratio. After blood sampling, hyperthyroidism patients were treated with methimazole at a starting dose of 30 mg daily, and ophthalmopathy patients were treated with high-dose intravenous methylprednisolone. In six Graves' hyperthyroidism patients, the study also compared T-cell repertoires from thyroid tissue with T-cell repertoires from blood. The paper describes TCR Vbeta CDR3 sequencing of roughly 130 peripheral blood samples, made up of 43 ophthalmopathy patients, some 80 hyperthyroidism patients and some 17 progressor patients. Prospective prediction of ophthalmopathy was tested in an independent validation cohort of 18 to 20 hyperthyroidism patients and around 16 patients who later progressed to ophthalmopathy.

Results the study describes overall, beyond this receptor: Most expanded thyroid clonotypes (frequency above 0.001) were also detected in blood, suggesting blood repertoires may reflect thyroid immune responses. No statistical method was used to set the sample size in advance, and investigators knew the group allocation. In validation, the model predicted progression to ophthalmopathy a median of about 6 months before onset, with roughly 70% sensitivity and more than 72% specificity. In cross-validation, a model built on a 13 V-J signature told ophthalmopathy apart from stable hyperthyroidism with 85% to 90% sensitivity and about 81% specificity, and in testing the same model reached 80%/75%.

This clonotype was recorded a few times. Its antigen has not been determined. No base qualities exist here, and no much larger clone lies one base off it. The TCR beta CDR3 regions were amplified from the RNA transcripts. The TCR CDR3 was subjected to a first round of RT-PCR using the HTBI primer set and the Qiagen OneStep RT-PCR kit. The libraries were constructed in a second round of multiplex PCR and then size-selected and purified. Sequencing of the libraries was done on an Illumina HiSeq2000 using paired-end 100 bp reads. In the source study's methods: SOAPnuke was used to process the raw data, removing reads that contained adapters or uncalled bases, had a mean Phred below 15, or lacked an exact match to the constant primer or identifier. COPE v1.2.5 was used to merge the high-quality paired reads, and each unique nucleotide sequence was defined as a clonotype. MiTCR v1.1 was used to align the clonotypes against IMGT TRBV, TRBD and TRBJ reference segments. Only V-J combinations with frequency above 0.0001, covering 99% to 99.2% of repertoires, were analysed. A TCS score was defined as the ratio of F50 (clonal expansion) to E x V (chaos), with BLOSUM62-based TCRdist applied between CDR3 peptides within each V-J. Welch's t-statistics and random forest reduced around 550 V-J features to 10 to 15, which were used in a naive Bayes classifier (R e1071). TCRdb handled the public reads itself, with Q25 trimming in fastp and clone calling in MiXCR, and kept productive beta chains. Each CDR3 protein gets just one entry, which takes the most common genes and DNA from the rows behind it. TCRdb, not the original authors, processed these V and J calls. The sample has hundreds of thousands of distinct CDR3 sequences on record, less than 25% of them singletons. 34% of the sample comes from the top ten.

The V and J ends are trimmed by 5 bases and 0 bases, leaving 14 bases between them. The CDR3 spans 16 residues, from the cysteine through the phenylalanine. Just the 48-base CDR3 DNA is kept, in frame starting at base 1. Moderately to severely active disease, a Clinical Activity Score of at least 3, a NOSPECS grade of at least 4, and a duration under 3 months were present in ophthalmopathy patients. The study excluded patients with uncontrolled infections, other autoimmune diseases, pregnancy or lactation. Clinical symptoms, serum thyroxine and TRAb, thyroid ultrasound, and orbital computed tomography formed the basis for the diagnoses. Ficoll-Paque density gradient centrifugation was used to isolate PBMCs from around 9.1 ml of fresh peripheral blood. Total RNA was extracted using Trizol reagent, and RNA quality was assessed on an Agilent 2100 Bioanalyzer.

Material: blood. The clonotype comes from a man aged 25-45 years with Graves' ophthalmopathy. The chain was built from TRBV12-3 or TRBV12-4 and TRBJ1-3; possibly the D gene is TRBD1, per 6 matching bases. The nucleotides are TGTGCCAGCAGTCTACAGGGACACTACTCTGGAAACACCATATATTTT. This translates into CASSLQGHYSGNTIYF.